This T cell receptor (beta chain) was profiled in a study of sequential checkpoint blockade in melanoma. From germline, CDR1 is SGHNT and CDR2 YENEEA. The V segment lost 1 base and the J segment 0 bases; nucleotides outside the gene matches: 2. This CDR3 is 15 amino acids long. Sample treatment: randomized to nivolumab then ipilimumab (arm A) or the reverse (arm B). The assay was immunoSEQ multiplex PCR, and TCRdb's table has in-frame clones only and misses some. Among about 13,000 clones listed, 25% to 30% were seen once. This clone was observed a few times. The rearrangement uses TRBV11-3 and TRBJ2-7; 8 nucleotides line up with TRBD2. The receptor was derived from a human donor with melanoma. The sequencing used tumor tissue (inferred from file names), collected from a patient given nivolumab and ipilimumab in sequence. The CDR3 region has the DNA TGTGCCAGCAGCTTAGTAGCGGGATTCTCCTACGAGCAGTACTTC. Amino acids: CASSLVAGFSYEQYF.